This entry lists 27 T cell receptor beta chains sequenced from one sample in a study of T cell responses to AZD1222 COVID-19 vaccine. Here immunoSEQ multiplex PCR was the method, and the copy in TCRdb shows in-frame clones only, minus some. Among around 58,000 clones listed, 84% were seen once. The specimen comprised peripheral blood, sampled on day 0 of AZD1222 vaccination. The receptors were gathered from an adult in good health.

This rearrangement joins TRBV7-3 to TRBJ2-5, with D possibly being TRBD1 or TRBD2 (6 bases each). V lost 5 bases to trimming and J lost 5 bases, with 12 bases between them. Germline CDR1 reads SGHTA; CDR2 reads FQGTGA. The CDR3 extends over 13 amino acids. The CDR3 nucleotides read TGTGCCAGCAGCACACAAGGGGGGGAGACCCAGTACTTC. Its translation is CASSTQGGETQYF.

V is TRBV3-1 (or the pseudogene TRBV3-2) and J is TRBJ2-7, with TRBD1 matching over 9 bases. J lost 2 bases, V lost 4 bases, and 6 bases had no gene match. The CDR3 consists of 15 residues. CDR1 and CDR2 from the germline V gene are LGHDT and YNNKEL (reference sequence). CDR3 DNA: TGTGCCAGCAGCCGGGGACAGGGAATTACCTACGAGCAGTACTTC. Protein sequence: CASSRGQGITYEQYF.

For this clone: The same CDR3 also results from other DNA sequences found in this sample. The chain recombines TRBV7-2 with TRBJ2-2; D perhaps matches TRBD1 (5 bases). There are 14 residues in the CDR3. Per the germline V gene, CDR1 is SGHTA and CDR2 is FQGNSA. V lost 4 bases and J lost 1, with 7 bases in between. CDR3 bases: TGTGCCAGCAGCTCCGGACAGAACACCGGGGAGCTGTTTTTT. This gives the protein CASSSGQNTGELFF. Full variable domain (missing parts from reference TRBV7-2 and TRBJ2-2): GAGVSQSPSNKVTEKGKDVELRCDPISGHTALYWYRQSLGQGLEFLIYFQGNSAPDKSGLPSDRFSAERTGGSVSTLTIQRTQQEDSAVYLCASSSGQNTGELFFGEGSRLTVL.

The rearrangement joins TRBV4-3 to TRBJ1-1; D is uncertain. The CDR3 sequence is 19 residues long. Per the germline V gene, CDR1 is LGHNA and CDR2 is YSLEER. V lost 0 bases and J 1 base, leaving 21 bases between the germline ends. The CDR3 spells CASSQEIGRTPHGNTEAFF. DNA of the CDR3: TGCGCCAGCAGCCAAGAAATTGGCCGAACTCCCCATGGGAACACTGAAGCTTTCTTT.

CDR3 amino acids: CATSRDSRGGQPQHF. DNA for the CDR3: TGTGCCACCAGCAGAGATTCTAGAGGAGGTCAGCCCCAGCATTTT. The chain couples TRBV15 to TRBJ1-5; D gene unclear. The V end was cut by 0 bases, the J end by 6 bases, with 12 bases between. Per the germline V gene, CDR1 is LNHNV and CDR2 is YYDKDF (reference sequence). The CDR3 covers 15 residues.

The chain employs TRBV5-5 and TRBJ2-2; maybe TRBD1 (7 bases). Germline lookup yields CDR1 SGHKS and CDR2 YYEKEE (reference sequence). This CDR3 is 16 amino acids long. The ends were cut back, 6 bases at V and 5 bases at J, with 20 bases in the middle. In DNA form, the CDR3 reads TGTGCCAGCACCCTCAGGAGGGGGCTCTGGACCGGGGAGCTGTTTTTT. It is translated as CASTLRRGLWTGELFF.

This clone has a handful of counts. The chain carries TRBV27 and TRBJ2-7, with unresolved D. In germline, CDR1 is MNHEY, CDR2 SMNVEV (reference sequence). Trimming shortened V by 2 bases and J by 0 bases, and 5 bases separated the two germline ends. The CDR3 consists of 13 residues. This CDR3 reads CASSLAPSYEQYF. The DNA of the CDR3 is TGTGCCAGCAGTTTAGCTCCCTCCTACGAGCAGTACTTC.

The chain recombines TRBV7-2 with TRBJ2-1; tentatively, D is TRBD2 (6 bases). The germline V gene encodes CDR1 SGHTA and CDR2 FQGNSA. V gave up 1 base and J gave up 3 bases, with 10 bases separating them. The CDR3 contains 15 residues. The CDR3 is CASSLGSGLYNEQFF. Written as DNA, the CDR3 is TGTGCCAGCAGCTTAGGGTCGGGACTCTACAATGAGCAGTTCTTC.

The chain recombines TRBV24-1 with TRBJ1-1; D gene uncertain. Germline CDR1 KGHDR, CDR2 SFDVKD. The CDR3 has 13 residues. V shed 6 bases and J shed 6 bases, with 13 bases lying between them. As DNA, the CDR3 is TGTGCCACCAGTTCATTCGGTAGCGCTGAAGCTTTCTTT. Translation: CATSSFGSAEAFF.

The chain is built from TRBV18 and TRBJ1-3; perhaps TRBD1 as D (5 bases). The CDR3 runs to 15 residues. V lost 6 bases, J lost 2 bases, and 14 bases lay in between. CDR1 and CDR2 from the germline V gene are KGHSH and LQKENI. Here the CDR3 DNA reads TGTGCCAGCTCTACTGGGGCCGGAACTGGAAACACCATATATTTT. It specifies CASSTGAGTGNTIYF. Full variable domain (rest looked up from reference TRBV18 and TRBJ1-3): NAGVMQNPRHLVRRRGQEARLRCSPMKGHSHVYWYRQLPEEGLKFMVYLQKENIIDESGMPKERFSAEFPKEGPSILRIQQVVRGDSAAYFCASSTGAGTGNTIYFGEGSWLTVV.

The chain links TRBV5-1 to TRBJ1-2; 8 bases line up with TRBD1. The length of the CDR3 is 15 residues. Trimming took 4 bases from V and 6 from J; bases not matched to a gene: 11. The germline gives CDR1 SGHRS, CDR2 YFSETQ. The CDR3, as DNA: TGCGCCAGCAGCCCGACAGGGGAGAGTCGGGATGGCTACACCTTC. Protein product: CASSPTGESRDGYTF.

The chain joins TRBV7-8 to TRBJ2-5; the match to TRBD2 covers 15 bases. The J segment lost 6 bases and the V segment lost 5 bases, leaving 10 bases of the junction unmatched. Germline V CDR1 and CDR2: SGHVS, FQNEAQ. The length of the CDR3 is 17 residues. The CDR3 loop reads CASSTRAGLAGGKTQYF. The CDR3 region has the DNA TGTGCCAGCAGCACAAGGGCGGGACTAGCGGGAGGAAAGACCCAGTACTTC. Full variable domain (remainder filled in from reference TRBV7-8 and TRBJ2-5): GAGVSQSPRYKVAKRGQDVALRCDPISGHVSLFWYQQALGQGPEFLTYFQNEAQLDKSGLPSDRFFAERPEGSVSTLKIQRTQQEDSAVYLCASSTRAGLAGGKTQYFGPGTRLLVL.

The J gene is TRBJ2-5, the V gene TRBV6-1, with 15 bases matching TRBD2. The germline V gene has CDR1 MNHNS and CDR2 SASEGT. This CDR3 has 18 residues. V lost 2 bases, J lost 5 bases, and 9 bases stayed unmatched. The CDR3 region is CASSEYPGLAGGRETQYF. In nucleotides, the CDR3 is TGTGCCAGCAGTGAATACCCGGGACTAGCGGGAGGAAGGGAGACCCAGTACTTC.

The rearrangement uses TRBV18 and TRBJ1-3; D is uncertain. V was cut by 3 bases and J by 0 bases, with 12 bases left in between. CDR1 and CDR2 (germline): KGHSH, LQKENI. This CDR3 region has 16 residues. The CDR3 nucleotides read TGTGCCAGCTCACCGTTCCCGGGCGTCTCTGGAAACACCATATATTTT. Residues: CASSPFPGVSGNTIYF.

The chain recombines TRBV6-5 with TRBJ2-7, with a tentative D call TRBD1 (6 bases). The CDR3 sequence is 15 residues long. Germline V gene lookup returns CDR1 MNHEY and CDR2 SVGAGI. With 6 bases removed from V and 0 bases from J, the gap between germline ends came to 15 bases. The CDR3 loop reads CASSRTAGSSYEQYV. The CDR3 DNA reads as TGTGCCAGCAGCCGGACAGCCGGAAGCTCCTACGAGCAGTACGTC.

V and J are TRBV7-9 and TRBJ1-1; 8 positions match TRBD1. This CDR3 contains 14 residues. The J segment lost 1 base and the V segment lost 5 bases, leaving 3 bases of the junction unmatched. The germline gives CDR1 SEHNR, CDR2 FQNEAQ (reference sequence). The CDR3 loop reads CASSLGQENTEAFF. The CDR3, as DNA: TGTGCCAGCAGCCTGGGACAGGAGAACACTGAAGCTTTCTTT.

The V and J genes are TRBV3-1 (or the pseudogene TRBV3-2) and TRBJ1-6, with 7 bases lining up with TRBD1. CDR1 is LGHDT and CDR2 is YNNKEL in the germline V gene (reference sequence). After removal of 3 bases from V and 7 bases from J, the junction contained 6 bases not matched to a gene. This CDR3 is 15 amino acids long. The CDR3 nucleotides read TGTGCCAGCAGCCAGCTAGGGGGCGCGAATTCACCCCTCCACTTT. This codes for CASSQLGGANSPLHF.

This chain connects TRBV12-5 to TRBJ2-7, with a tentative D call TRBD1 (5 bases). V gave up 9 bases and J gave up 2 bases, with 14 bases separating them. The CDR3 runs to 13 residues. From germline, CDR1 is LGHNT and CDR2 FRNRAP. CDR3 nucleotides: TGTGCTAGCCTAGAGACAGACGCCTACGAGCAGTACTTC. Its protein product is CASLETDAYEQYF.

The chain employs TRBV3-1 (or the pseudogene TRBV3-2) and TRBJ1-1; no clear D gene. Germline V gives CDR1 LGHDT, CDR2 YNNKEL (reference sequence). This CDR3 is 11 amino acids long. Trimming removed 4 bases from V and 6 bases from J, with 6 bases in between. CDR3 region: CASSRLAEAFF. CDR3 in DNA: TGTGCCAGCAGCCGCCTCGCTGAAGCTTTCTTT.

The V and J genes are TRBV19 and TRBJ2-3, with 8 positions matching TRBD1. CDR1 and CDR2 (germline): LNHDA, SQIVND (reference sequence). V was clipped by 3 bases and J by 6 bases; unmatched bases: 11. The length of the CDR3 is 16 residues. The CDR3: CASSIIPQGAGDTQYF. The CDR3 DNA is TGTGCCAGTAGTATTATTCCCCAGGGGGCTGGTGATACGCAGTATTTT.

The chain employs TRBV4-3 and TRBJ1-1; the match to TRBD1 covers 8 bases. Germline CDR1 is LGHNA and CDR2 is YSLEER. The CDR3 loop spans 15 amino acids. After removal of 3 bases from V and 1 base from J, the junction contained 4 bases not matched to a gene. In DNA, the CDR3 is TGCGCCAGCAGCCAGCCCGGGACAGGGAACACTGAAGCTTTCTTT. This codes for CASSQPGTGNTEAFF.

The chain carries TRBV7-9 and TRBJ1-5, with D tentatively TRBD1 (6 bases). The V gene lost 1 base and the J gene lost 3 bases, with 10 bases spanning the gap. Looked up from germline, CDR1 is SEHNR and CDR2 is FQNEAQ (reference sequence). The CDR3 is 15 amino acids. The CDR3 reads CASSLETGYNQPQHF. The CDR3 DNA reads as TGTGCCAGCAGCTTAGAGACAGGATACAATCAGCCCCAGCATTTT.

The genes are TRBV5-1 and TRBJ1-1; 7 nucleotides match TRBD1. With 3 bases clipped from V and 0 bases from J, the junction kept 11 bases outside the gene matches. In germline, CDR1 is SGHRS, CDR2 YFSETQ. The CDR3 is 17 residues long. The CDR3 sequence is CASSSGGTAKMNTEAFF. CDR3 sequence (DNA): TGCGCCAGCAGCTCAGGTGGGACAGCTAAAATGAACACTGAAGCTTTCTTT.

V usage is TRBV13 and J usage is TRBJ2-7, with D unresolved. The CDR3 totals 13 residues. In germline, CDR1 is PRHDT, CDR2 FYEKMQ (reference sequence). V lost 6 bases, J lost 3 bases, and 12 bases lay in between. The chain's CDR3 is CASSPKNLYEQYV. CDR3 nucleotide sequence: TGTGCCAGCAGTCCAAAAAACCTCTACGAGCAGTACGTC.

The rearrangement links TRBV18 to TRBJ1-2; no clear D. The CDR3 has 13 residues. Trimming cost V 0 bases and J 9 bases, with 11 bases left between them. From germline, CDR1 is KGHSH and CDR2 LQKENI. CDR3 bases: TGTGCCAGCTCACCACCGGGCAGTACGAGCTACACCTTC. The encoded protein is CASSPPGSTSYTF.

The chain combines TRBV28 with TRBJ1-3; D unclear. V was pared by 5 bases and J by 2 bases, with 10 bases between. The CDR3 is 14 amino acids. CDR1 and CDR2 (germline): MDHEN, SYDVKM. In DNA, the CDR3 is TGTGCCAGCAGTACGGGAGGTGCTGGAAACACCATATATTTT. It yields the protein CASSTGGAGNTIYF.

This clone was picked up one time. The CDR3: CASSQDRAGIYNEQFF. DNA for the CDR3: TGCGCCAGCAGCCAAGATCGGGCGGGGATTTACAATGAGCAGTTCTTC. This chain uses TRBV4-1 with TRBJ2-1, with D perhaps matching TRBD2 (6 bases). The CDR3 covers 16 residues. In germline, CDR1 is MGHRA, CDR2 YSYEKL. The ends were cut back, 0 bases at V and 4 bases at J, with 13 bases in the middle.